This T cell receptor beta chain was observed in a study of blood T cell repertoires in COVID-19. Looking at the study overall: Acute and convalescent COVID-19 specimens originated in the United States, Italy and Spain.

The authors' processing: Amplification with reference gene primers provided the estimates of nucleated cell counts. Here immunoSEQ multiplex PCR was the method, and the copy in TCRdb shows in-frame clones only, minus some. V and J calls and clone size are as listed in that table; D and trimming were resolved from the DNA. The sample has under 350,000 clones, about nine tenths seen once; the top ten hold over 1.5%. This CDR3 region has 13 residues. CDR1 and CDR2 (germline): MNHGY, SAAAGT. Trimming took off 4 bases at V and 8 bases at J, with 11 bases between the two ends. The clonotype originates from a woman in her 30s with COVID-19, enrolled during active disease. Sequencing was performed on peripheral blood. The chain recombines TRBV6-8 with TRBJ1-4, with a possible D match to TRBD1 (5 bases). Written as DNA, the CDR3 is TGTGCCAGCAGTTCCGGGACTCCGGAAAAACTGTTTTTT. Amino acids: CASSSGTPEKLFF.